This passage covers 6 T cell receptor beta chains from one sample sequenced in a study of cytomegalovirus exposure and HLA in healthy donors. PCR amplification relied on 60 Vbeta primers (plus 13 Jbeta primers). Profiled with immunoSEQ multiplex PCR; TCRdb holds only in-frame clones, not every one. The sample holds about 160,000 clones, about 80% seen once. Sequenced: PBMCs. All receptors come from a man younger than 45 in good health and CMV-seronegative.

This chain joins TRBV4-3 and TRBJ2-5; D possibly corresponds to TRBD2 (5 bases). The length of the CDR3 is 17 residues. V shed 0 bases and J shed 1 base, with 15 bases lying between them. CDR1 is LGHNA, CDR2 YSLEER, per germline. The CDR3 sequence is CASSQDYPGRPQETQYF. CDR3 coding DNA: TGCGCCAGCAGCCAAGATTACCCGGGGAGACCCCAAGAGACCCAGTACTTC.

This chain links TRBV11-1 with TRBJ2-1, with 12 positions matching TRBD2. The V gene end was trimmed by 5 bases and the J gene end by 5 bases; junction bases not matched to a gene: 7. CDR3 length equals 16 residues. Looked up from germline, CDR1 is SGHAT and CDR2 is FQDESV (reference sequence). The DNA of the CDR3 is TGTGCCAGCAGCCAATTCGGACTAGCGGGAAACAATGAGCAGTTCTTC. This gives the protein CASSQFGLAGNNEQFF.

Turning to this clone: Other DNA sequences of this sample code for an identical CDR3. The CDR3 DNA is TGTGCCAGCAGCTTAGGCTCCAGCACAGATACGCAGTATTTT. Amino acid sequence: CASSLGSSTDTQYF. The V and J genes are TRBV13 and TRBJ2-3; no clear D gene. Germline V gives CDR1 PRHDT, CDR2 FYEKMQ (reference sequence). V was clipped by 0 bases and J by 0 bases, with 4 bases between them. The CDR3 extends over 14 amino acids.

The chain employs TRBV27 and TRBJ1-1, with D unresolved. Germline CDR1 reads MNHEY; CDR2 reads SMNVEV (reference sequence). Trimming shortened V by 0 bases and J by 0 bases, and 8 bases separated the two germline ends. The CDR3 length is 15 residues. CDR3 nucleotides: TGTGCCAGCAGTTTATCCGCGTTCATGAACACTGAAGCTTTCTTT. It codes for CASSLSAFMNTEAFF.

In its sample, this clone is medium-sized (0.01 to 0.1%). CDR3: CASSPRDRAYEQYF. The CDR3 DNA reads TGTGCCAGCAGCCCCCGGGACAGGGCCTACGAGCAGTACTTC. V gene TRBV7-8 combines with J gene TRBJ2-7, with TRBD1 identical over 9 bases. This CDR3 has 14 residues. Germline-derived CDR1 and CDR2 are SGHVS and FQNEAQ. V shed 5 bases, J shed 2 bases, and the junction held 4 bases outside the gene matches. Drawing the rest from reference TRBV7-8 and TRBJ2-7, the complete variable domain is GAGVSQSPRYKVAKRGQDVALRCDPISGHVSLFWYQQALGQGPEFLTYFQNEAQLDKSGLPSDRFFAERPEGSVSTLKIQRTQQEDSAVYLCASSPRDRAYEQYFGPGTRLTVT.

This sequence joins TRBV7-7 and TRBJ2-5; D is unresolved. Germline-derived CDR1 and CDR2 are SSHAT and FNYEAQ (reference sequence). The length of the CDR3 is 15 residues. V lost 1 base to trimming and J lost 1 base, with 10 bases between them. CDR3 sequence: CASSLVGGTQETQYF. The CDR3 DNA reads TGTGCCAGCAGCTTAGTTGGCGGAACCCAAGAGACCCAGTACTTC.